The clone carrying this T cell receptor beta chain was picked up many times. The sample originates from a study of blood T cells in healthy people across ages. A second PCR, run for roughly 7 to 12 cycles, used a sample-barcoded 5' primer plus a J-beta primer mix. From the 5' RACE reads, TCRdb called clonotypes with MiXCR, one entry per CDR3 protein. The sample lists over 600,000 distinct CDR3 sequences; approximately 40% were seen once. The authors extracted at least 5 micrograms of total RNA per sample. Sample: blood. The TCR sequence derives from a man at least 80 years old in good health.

The CDR3 here is CASSLAFYEQYF. The CDR3 DNA reads TGTGCCAGCAGTCTGGCCTTCTACGAGCAGTACTTC. The chain recombines TRBV6-2 or TRBV6-3 with TRBJ2-7, with D hard to call. Deletions cut 5 bases from V and 3 bases from J, with 8 bases between. The length of the CDR3 is 12 residues. Germline-derived CDR1 and CDR2 are MNHEY and SVGEGT.